This T cell receptor (beta chain) was documented in a study of molecular identifiers for immune sequencing clone quantification. Study-wide points: More than 98% of effector molecules, versus under 1% of naive-cell molecules, belonged to clones above 20 RNA copies.

Trimming removed 5 bases from V and 1 base from J; junction bases left unmatched: 10. Germline V lookup: CDR1 MNHEY, CDR2 SMNVEV (reference sequence). The CDR3 consists of 16 residues. Sorting selected naive CD8 T cells with a CD8+CD4-CCR7+CD45RA+ phenotype. Comments on this clonotype: Its target is not known.

Preparation of the bulk TCR libraries relied on previously described methods and listed TCR primers. A single record per CDR3 protein comes from TCRdb applying MiXCR to the PCR reads. The table has under 800,000 distinct CDR3 sequences, 25% seen once. This receptor was obtained from a human donor in good health. Some libraries in this study had Jurkat cell RNA spiked in. What was sequenced was naive CD8+ T cells from blood, with Jurkat cell RNA spiked in. Specified subset: FACS-sorted CD8+CD4-CCR7+CD45RA+ naive T cells. The rearrangement joins TRBV27 to TRBJ2-5, with 7 bases aligning to TRBD1. The CDR3 here is CASSKTGTALQETQYF. CDR3 nucleotide sequence: TGTGCCAGCAGTAAAACCGGGACAGCCCTCCAAGAGACCCAGTACTTC.